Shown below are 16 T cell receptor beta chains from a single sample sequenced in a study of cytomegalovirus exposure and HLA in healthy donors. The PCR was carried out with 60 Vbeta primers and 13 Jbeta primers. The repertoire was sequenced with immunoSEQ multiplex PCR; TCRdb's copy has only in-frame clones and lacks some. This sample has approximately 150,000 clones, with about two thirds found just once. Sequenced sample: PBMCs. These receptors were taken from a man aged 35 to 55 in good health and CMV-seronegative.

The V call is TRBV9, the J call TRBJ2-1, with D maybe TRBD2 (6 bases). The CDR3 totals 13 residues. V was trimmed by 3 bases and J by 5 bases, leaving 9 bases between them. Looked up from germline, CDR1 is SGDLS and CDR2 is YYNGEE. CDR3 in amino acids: CASSAGLNNEQFF. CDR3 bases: TGTGCCAGCAGCGCCGGACTAAACAATGAGCAGTTCTTC.

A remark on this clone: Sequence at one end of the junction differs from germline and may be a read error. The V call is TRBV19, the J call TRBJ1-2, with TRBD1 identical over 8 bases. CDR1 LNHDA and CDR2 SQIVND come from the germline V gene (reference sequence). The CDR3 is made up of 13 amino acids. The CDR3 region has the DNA TGTGCCAGTAGTATAGCCGGACAGGGCAGTCTCGCCTTC. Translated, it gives CASSIAGQGSLAF.

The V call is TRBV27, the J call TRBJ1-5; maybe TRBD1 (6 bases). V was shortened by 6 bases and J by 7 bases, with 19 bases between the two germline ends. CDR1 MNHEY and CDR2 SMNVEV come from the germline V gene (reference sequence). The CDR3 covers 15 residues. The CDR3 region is CASSYLGQIGQPQHF. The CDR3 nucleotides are TGTGCCAGCAGCTACCTCGGACAGATTGGGCAGCCCCAGCATTTT.

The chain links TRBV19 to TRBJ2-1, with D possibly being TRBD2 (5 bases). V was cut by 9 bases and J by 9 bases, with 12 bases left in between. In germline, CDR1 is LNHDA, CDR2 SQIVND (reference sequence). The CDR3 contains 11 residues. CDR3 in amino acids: CASLEAGEQFF. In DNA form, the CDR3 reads TGTGCCAGCCTAGAGGCGGGTGAGCAGTTCTTC.

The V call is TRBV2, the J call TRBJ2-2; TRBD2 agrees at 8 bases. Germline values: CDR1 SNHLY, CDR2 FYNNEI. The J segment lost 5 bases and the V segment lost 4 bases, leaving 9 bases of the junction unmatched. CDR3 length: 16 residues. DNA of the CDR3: TGTGCCAGCAGTGTGAACGGGGGGGCGGGAACCGGGGAGCTGTTTTTT. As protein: CASSVNGGAGTGELFF.

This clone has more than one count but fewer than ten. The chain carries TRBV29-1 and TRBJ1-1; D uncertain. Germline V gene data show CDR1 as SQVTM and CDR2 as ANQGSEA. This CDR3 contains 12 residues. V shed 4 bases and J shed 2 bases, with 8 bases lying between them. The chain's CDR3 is CSVAATNTEAFF. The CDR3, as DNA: TGCAGCGTTGCTGCAACTAACACTGAAGCTTTCTTT. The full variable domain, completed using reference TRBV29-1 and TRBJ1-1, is SAVISQKPSRDICQRGTSLTIQCQVDSQVTMMFWYRQQPGQSLTLIATANQGSEATYESGFVIDKFPISRPNLTFSTLTVSNMSPEDSSIYLCSVAATNTEAFFGQGTRLTVV.

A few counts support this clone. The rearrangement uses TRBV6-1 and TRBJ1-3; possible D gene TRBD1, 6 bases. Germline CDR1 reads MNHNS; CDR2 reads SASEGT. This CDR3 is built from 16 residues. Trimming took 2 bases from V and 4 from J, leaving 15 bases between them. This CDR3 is CASSEQQGVAGNTIYF. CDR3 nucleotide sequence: TGTGCCAGCAGTGAACAACAGGGAGTCGCCGGAAACACCATATATTTT.

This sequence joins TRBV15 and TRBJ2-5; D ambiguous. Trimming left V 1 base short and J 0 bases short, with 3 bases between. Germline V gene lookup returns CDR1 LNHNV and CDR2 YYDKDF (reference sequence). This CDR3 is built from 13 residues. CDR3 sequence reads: CATSRVNQETQYF. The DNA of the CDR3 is TGTGCCACCAGCAGAGTAAACCAAGAGACCCAGTACTTC.

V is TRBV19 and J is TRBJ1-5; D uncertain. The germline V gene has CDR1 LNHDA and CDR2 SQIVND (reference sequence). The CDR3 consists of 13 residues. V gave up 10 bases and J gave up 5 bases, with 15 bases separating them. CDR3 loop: CAISPARDQPQHF. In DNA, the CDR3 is TGTGCCATATCCCCTGCGAGGGATCAGCCCCAGCATTTT.

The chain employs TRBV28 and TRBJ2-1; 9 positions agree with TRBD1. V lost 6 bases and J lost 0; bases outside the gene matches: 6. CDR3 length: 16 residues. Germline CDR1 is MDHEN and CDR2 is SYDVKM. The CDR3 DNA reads TGTGCCAGCAGGAAATACAGGGGGCGCTCCTACAATGAGCAGTTCTTC. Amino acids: CASRKYRGRSYNEQFF.

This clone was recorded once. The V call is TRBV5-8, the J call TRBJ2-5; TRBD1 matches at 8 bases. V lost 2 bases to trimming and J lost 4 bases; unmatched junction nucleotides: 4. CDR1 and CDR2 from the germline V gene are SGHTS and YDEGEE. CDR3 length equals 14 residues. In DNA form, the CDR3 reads TGTGCCAGCAGCTTTCAGGGGGCCCGAGAGACCCAGTACTTC. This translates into CASSFQGARETQYF.

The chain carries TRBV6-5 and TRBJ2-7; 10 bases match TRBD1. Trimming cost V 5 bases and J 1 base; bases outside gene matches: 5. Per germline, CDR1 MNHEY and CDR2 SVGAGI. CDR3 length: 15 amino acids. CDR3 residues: CASSRQGAQSYEQYF. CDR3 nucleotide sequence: TGTGCCAGCAGTAGACAGGGGGCCCAGTCCTACGAGCAGTACTTC.

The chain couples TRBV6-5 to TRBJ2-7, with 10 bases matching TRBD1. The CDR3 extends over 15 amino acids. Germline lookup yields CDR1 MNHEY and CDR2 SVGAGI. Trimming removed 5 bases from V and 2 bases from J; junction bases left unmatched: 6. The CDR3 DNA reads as TGTGCCAGCAGTCTCGGACAGGGGGGCACCTACGAGCAGTACTTC. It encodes CASSLGQGGTYEQYF.

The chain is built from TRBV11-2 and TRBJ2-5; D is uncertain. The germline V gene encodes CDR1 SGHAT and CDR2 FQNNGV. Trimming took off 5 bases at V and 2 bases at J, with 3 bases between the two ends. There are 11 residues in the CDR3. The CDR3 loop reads CASSEQETQYF. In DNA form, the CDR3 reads TGTGCCAGCAGCGAGCAAGAGACCCAGTACTTC.

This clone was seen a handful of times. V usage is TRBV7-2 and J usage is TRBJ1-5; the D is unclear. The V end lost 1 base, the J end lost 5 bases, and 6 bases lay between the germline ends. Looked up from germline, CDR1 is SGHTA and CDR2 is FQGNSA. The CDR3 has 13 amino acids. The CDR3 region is CASSLVSDQPQHF. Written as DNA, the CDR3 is TGTGCCAGCAGCTTAGTCTCGGATCAGCCCCAGCATTTT.

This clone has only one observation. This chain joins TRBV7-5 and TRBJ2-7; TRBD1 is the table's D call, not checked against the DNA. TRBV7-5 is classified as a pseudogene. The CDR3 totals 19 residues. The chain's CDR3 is CVRSLVPPTNRGRSYEQYF. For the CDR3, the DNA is TGTGTCAGAAGCTTAGTGCCCCCGACGAACAGGGGCCGCTCCTACGAGCAGTACTTC.